Below, 18 T cell receptor beta chains from the same sample are listed, as sequenced in a study of T cell responses to AZD1222 COVID-19 vaccine. The protocol was immunoSEQ multiplex PCR, while the TCRdb copy is restricted to in-frame clones and leaves out a portion. The sample consists of under 130,000 clones, about four fifths of them appearing once. The starting material was peripheral blood, obtained on day 0 of AZD1222 vaccination. The receptors here all came from an adult in good health.

The V call is TRBV4-3, the J call TRBJ1-4; D ambiguous. Trimming took 1 base from V and 8 from J, leaving 17 bases between them. This CDR3 spans 16 amino acids. CDR1 is LGHNA, CDR2 YSLEER, per germline. As DNA, the CDR3 is TGCGCCAGCAGCCAAGTTCTCGGGGTCGTCGGAGAAAAACTGTTTTTT. Protein: CASSQVLGVVGEKLFF.

The V gene is TRBV7-2, the J gene TRBJ2-5; no clear D. There are 12 residues in the CDR3. V lost 5 bases to trimming and J lost 2 bases, with 6 bases between them. The V gene's germline CDR1 is SGHTA and CDR2 FQGNSA. CDR3 coding DNA: TGTGCCAGCAGCGAACTACAAGAGACCCAGTACTTC. This codes for CASSELQETQYF.

The rearrangement uses TRBV7-6 and TRBJ1-1, with D possibly matching TRBD1 (6 bases). V was clipped by 2 bases and J by 8 bases, with 12 bases between them. The CDR3 is made up of 13 amino acids. Germline V gene sequence: CDR1 SGHVS, CDR2 FNYEAQ. DNA for the CDR3: TGTGCCAGCAGCTTAAACCCAAGGGGGGAAGCTTTCTTT. It specifies CASSLNPRGEAFF.

This clone was detected a few times. The rearrangement uses TRBV19 and TRBJ1-1; 9 bases line up with TRBD1. The CDR3 is 14 residues long. In germline, CDR1 is LNHDA, CDR2 SQIVND (reference sequence). V was clipped by 4 bases and J by 1 base; unmatched bases: 1. CDR3 loop: CASSNRGRNTEAFF. For the CDR3, the DNA is TGTGCCAGTAGTAACAGGGGGCGGAACACTGAAGCTTTCTTT.

CDR3 bases: TGCGCCAGCAGCTTGGGAGGAGGGCAGGGCGAGCAGTACTTC. It translates to CASSLGGGQGEQYF. The rearrangement links TRBV5-1 to TRBJ2-7; D is perhaps TRBD2 (6 bases). Germline CDR1 SGHRS, CDR2 YFSETQ. Trimming took 0 bases from V and 6 from J, leaving 13 bases between them. The CDR3 is 14 residues long.

The CDR3 loop is CASSEAGGTGIYSPLHF. The CDR3 coding sequence is TGTGCCAGCAGTGAAGCGGGCGGGACAGGGATTTATTCACCCCTCCACTTT. The J gene is TRBJ1-6, the V gene TRBV6-1; 9 nucleotides match TRBD1. The CDR3 extends over 17 amino acids. CDR1 MNHNS and CDR2 SASEGT come from the germline V gene. V lost 0 bases and J lost 8; bases outside the gene matches: 8.

The V gene is TRBV20-1, the J gene TRBJ1-1, with 7 bases that match TRBD1. CDR3 length equals 11 residues. CDR1 is DFQATT, CDR2 SNEGSKA, per germline (reference sequence). V was clipped by 4 bases and J by 5 bases; unmatched bases: 1. The CDR3 sequence is CSATQGTEAFF. Written as DNA, the CDR3 is TGCAGTGCTACACAGGGGACTGAAGCTTTCTTT.

The chain employs TRBV5-4 and TRBJ1-1, with 9 bases identical to TRBD1. The CDR3 totals 15 residues. Germline CDR1 and CDR2: SGHNT and YYREEE (reference sequence). The junction had 8 bases not matched to a gene; V was cut back by 3 bases and J by 5 bases. The CDR3, as DNA: TGTGCCAGCAGCTCTCCGGGACAGGGAGGTACTGAAGCTTTCTTT. Protein: CASSSPGQGGTEAFF.

This clone came up a few times. The chain joins TRBV4-2 to TRBJ1-2; tentatively, D is TRBD1 (5 bases). The CDR3 runs 16 residues. Germline V gives CDR1 LGHNA, CDR2 YNFKEQ. V gave up 1 base and J gave up 4 bases, with 16 bases separating them. In nucleotides, the CDR3 is TGTGCCAGCAGCCAAGCCCAGGGAGGCGGTCTCTATGGCTACACCTTC. Translating gives CASSQAQGGGLYGYTF.

The chain has TRBV3-1 (or the pseudogene TRBV3-2) and TRBJ1-3; the D is unclear. Per germline, CDR1 LGHDT and CDR2 YNNKEL (reference sequence). The CDR3 is 14 amino acids. V was pared by 2 bases and J by 0 bases, with 5 bases between. CDR3: CASSQRVSGNTIYF. For the CDR3, the DNA is TGTGCCAGCAGCCAACGAGTCTCTGGAAACACCATATATTTT.

CDR3 coding DNA: TGTGCCAGCAGCTCGAACACCGGGGAGCTGTTTTTT. It translates to CASSSNTGELFF. The rearrangement links TRBV7-3 to TRBJ2-2, with unresolved D. Per germline, CDR1 SGHTA and CDR2 FQGTGA. The CDR3 is made up of 12 amino acids. Trimming cost V 4 bases and J 0 bases, with 0 bases left between them.

This clone occurred a few times. This chain uses TRBV27 with TRBJ1-6, with unresolved D. In germline, CDR1 is MNHEY, CDR2 SMNVEV (reference sequence). The CDR3 runs to 13 residues. Trimming shortened V by 1 base and J by 11 bases, and 9 bases separated the two germline ends. The CDR3 coding sequence is TGTGCCAGCAGTTTATACGGGCAGACACCCCTCCACTTT. As protein: CASSLYGQTPLHF.

The chain joins TRBV4-1 to TRBJ1-6, with D uncertain. CDR1 and CDR2 (germline): MGHRA, YSYEKL. This CDR3 is built from 13 residues. Trimming removed 0 bases at V and 12 bases at J, with 9 bases between. CDR3 in DNA: TGCGCCAGCAGCCAAGATGCGATTGGACCCCTCCACTTT. This encodes CASSQDAIGPLHF.

This clone is labeled as medium-sized. The V gene is TRBV15, the J gene TRBJ1-5; D gene unclear. Trimming removed 1 base at V and 4 bases at J, with 8 bases between. Germline lookup yields CDR1 LNHNV and CDR2 YYDKDF (reference sequence). This CDR3 contains 14 residues. The CDR3: CATSRAQSNQPQHF. The CDR3 DNA reads TGTGCCACCAGCAGAGCCCAGTCTAATCAGCCCCAGCATTTT.

This clone was seen a few times. The V gene is TRBV7-9, the J gene TRBJ1-4, with TRBD1 matching 7 bases. The CDR3 length is 14 residues. The germline V gene has CDR1 SEHNR and CDR2 FQNEAQ (reference sequence). V trimming: 5 bases; J trimming: 8 bases; junction bases outside the gene matches: 8. In nucleotides, the CDR3 is TGTGCCAGCAGCGACGACAGGGCTCGGGAAAAACTGTTTTTT. Protein: CASSDDRAREKLFF.

The chain combines TRBV4-1 with TRBJ2-3; TRBD2 is a possible D gene (6 bases). Germline V gene data show CDR1 as MGHRA and CDR2 as YSYEKL. The ends were cut back, 0 bases at V and 2 bases at J, with 18 bases in the middle. CDR3 length equals 18 residues. The CDR3 here is CASSQEVNGGAFTDTQYF. For the CDR3, the DNA is TGCGCCAGCAGCCAAGAAGTAAACGGGGGAGCCTTCACAGATACGCAGTATTTT.

The V call is TRBV11-2, the J call TRBJ2-6; D might be TRBD1 (6 bases). The germline V gene encodes CDR1 SGHAT and CDR2 FQNNGV. The CDR3 loop spans 15 amino acids. Trimming took 4 bases from V and 2 from J, leaving 9 bases between them. CDR3 loop: CASSWTATGANVLTF. In DNA form, the CDR3 reads TGTGCCAGCAGCTGGACAGCAACTGGGGCCAACGTCCTGACTTTC.

This chain links TRBV18 with TRBJ1-4; no clear D. V was trimmed by 6 bases and J by 5 bases, leaving 10 bases between them. Germline values: CDR1 KGHSH, CDR2 LQKENI. The CDR3 contains 13 residues. In DNA, the CDR3 is TGTGCCAGCTCTTCCGACGGAAATGAAAAACTGTTTTTT. Encoded protein: CASSSDGNEKLFF.